These T cell receptor beta chains were read from a single sample in a study of blood T cell repertoires in COVID-19. Clones were read by immunoSEQ multiplex PCR, and TCRdb kept only the in-frame ones, dropping some. Of 30,000 to 40,000 clones listed, 85% to 90% were seen once; the top ten hold less than 15%. Specimen: peripheral blood. Receptors were obtained from a man between 65 and 85 years old with active COVID-19. The CDR3 runs from the conserved cysteine through the conserved F or W. The D gene is left open where the match is weak. Expanded clones get a size class; other rows say once, few or many, or leave the size out.

- | - | TRBJ2-3 | TRBV5-3 | TGTGCCAGAAGCGGTGGGGGCCATAGCACAGATACGCAGTATTTT | CARSGGGHSTDTQYF
- | TRBD1 | TRBJ1-4 | TRBV7-2 | TGTGCCAGCAGCCTCGGGACAGGGGGAACTAATGAAAAACTGTTTTTT | CASSLGTGGTNEKLFF
- | - | TRBJ2-1 | TRBV15 | TGTGCCACCAGCAGAGATCGGGGAAGCTCCTACAATGAGCAGTTCTTC | CATSRDRGSSYNEQFF
- | - | TRBJ2-3 | TRBV15 | TGTGCCACCAGCAGAGGACAAAAAGTCGGAGATACGCAGTATTTT | CATSRGQKVGDTQYF
- | - | TRBJ1-2 | TRBV7-2 | TGTGCCAGCAGAATATATACGACAGCACACTATGGCTACACCTTC | CASRIYTTAHYGYTF
- | - | TRBJ2-3 | TRBV6-1 | TGTGCCAGCAGTGAGTCGGCTAGCGTTTTACGGACAGATACGCAGTATTTT | CASSESASVLRTDTQYF
once | - | TRBJ1-1 | TRBV3-1/TRBV3-2 | TGTGCCAGCAGCCTCAGGTCAGGGGCGTCGGACACTGAAGCTTTCTTT | CASSLRSGASDTEAFF
- | TRBD2 | TRBJ2-7 | TRBV7-2 | TGTGCCAGCAGATACAGCGGGAGGGCGGGCGAGCAGTACTTC | CASRYSGRAGEQYF
medium-sized | TRBD1 | TRBJ1-2 | TRBV19 | TGTGCCAGTAGTGCGAGAGGACAGGGGCATGGCTACACCTTC | CASSARGQGHGYTF
- | TRBD2 | TRBJ2-1 | TRBV30 | TGTGCCTGGAGTCTTACGGGGACTAGCGGGATCAATGAGCAGTTCTTC | CAWSLTGTSGINEQFF
- | - | TRBJ2-3 | TRBV7-2 | TGTGCCAGCAGCGCCACAGGGTTTGGGCGATCGGATACGCAGTATTTT | CASSATGFGRSDTQYF
- | TRBD1 | TRBJ1-2 | TRBV7-6 | TGTGCCAGCAGCTTAAGGCAGGGGGGAGGTGGCTACACCTTC | CASSLRQGGGGYTF
- | TRBD2 | TRBJ2-7 | TRBV7-9 | TGTGCCAGCAGCCCCATCGGCGGGAGTGTGAACGAGCAGTACTTC | CASSPIGGSVNEQYF
- | - | TRBJ1-1 | TRBV30 | TGTGCCTGGAGTCCCGGGGGGGCCACTGAAGCTTTCTTT | CAWSPGGATEAFF
once | - | TRBJ1-6 | TRBV25-1 | TGTGCCAGCAGTGAGGGAGTAGGTGGTTCACCCCTCCACTTT | CASSEGVGGSPLHF
- | - | TRBJ1-6 | TRBV19 | TGTGCCAGCAGACGGGAGGATGTTAATTCACCCCTCCACTTT | CASRREDVNSPLHF
- | TRBD2 | TRBJ2-5 | TRBV3-1/TRBV3-2 | TGTGCCAGCAGCCAAGAGGGTAGCGGGAGCCCCCTCCAAGAGACCCAGTACTTC | CASSQEGSGSPLQETQYF
large | - | TRBJ2-6 | TRBV3-1/TRBV3-2 | TGTGCCAGCAGAAACACAGGGCCCTCTGGGGCCAACGTCCTGACTTTC | CASRNTGPSGANVLTF
- | TRBD2 | TRBJ2-1 | TRBV3-1/TRBV3-2 | TGTGCCAGCAGCCAACCTACTAGCGGGAGGTCCTACAATGAGCAGTTCTTC | CASSQPTSGRSYNEQFF
- | - | TRBJ1-5 | TRBV5-3 | TGTGCCAGAAGCATATACCGGGTACCTAATCAGCCCCAGCATTTT | CARSIYRVPNQPQHF
- | TRBD2 | TRBJ2-7 | TRBV6-5 | TGTGCCAGCAGTCCCGGGACTAGCGGGAGGATCGGGCAGTACTTC | CASSPGTSGRIGQYF
- | - | TRBJ2-5 | TRBV4-1 | TGCGCCAGCAGCCAAGATGGGAGCCGGGAGACCCAGTACTTC | CASSQDGSRETQYF
- | TRBD2 | TRBJ2-4 | TRBV29-1 | TGCAGCGTTGAAGAAGGGGGACTAGCCAGGGGCATTCAGTACTTC | CSVEEGGLARGIQYF
once | TRBD2 | TRBJ2-7 | TRBV4-1 | TGCGCCAGCAGCCACCCCGTGCTAGCGGGAGGATTATTGGAGCAGTACTTC | CASSHPVLAGGLLEQYF
- | TRBD1 | TRBJ2-7 | TRBV5-1 | TGCGCCAGCAGCCTAGGACAGGTCCACGAGCAGTACTTC | CASSLGQVHEQYF
- | - | TRBJ2-7 | TRBV28 | TGTGCCAGCAGTCCCGGATCCTGGGGATTATGGGGGCCAGGCTACGAGCAGTACTTC | CASSPGSWGLWGPGYEQYF
- | - | TRBJ2-7 | TRBV6-6 | TGTGCCAGCACCCCCCGACAGAAACTAAGCTCCTACGAGCAGTACTTC | CASTPRQKLSSYEQYF
- | - | TRBJ2-7 | TRBV4-2 | TGTGCCAGCAGCCAAGATCCCAGCTCCTACGAGCAGTACTTC | CASSQDPSSYEQYF
- | TRBD1 | TRBJ1-4 | TRBV5-4 | TGTGCCAGCAGCTCGGACAGGGGCCTTAATGAAAAACTGTTTTTT | CASSSDRGLNEKLFF
- | - | TRBJ1-6 | TRBV29-1 | TGCAGCGTCCGGGACACCCAGGGGCCCCTCCACTTT | CSVRDTQGPLHF
- | TRBD1 | TRBJ1-1 | TRBV6-2/TRBV6-3 | TGTGCCAGCAGTTACTCAACCGGGACAGGGACGTTTGACACTGAAGCTTTCTTT | CASSYSTGTGTFDTEAFF
- | - | TRBJ2-1 | TRBV10-2 | TGCGCCAGCAGGGACAGGGCGGGAGATGTCAATGAGCAGTTCTTC | CASRDRAGDVNEQFF
- | TRBD1 | TRBJ2-3 | TRBV23-1 | TGCGCCAGCAGTCAACGGACAGGGACCGATACGCAGTATTTT | CASSQRTGTDTQYF
- | TRBD1 | TRBJ1-2 | TRBV25-1 | TGTGCCAGCAGTGGGGACAGGGAGAACTATGGCTACACCTTC | CASSGDRENYGYTF
- | - | TRBJ2-7 | TRBV2 | TGTGCCAGCAGACGACAGACCTACGAGCAGTACTTC | CASRRQTYEQYF
- | - | TRBJ2-3 | TRBV15 | TGTGCCACCAGCAGGGGGTTAGGGAGCCACACAGATACGCAGTATTTT | CATSRGLGSHTDTQYF
- | - | TRBJ1-2 | TRBV18 | TGTGCCAGCTCACCTGACGGAGGAGTAGACTACACCTTC | CASSPDGGVDYTF
- | - | TRBJ2-2 | TRBV7-2 | TGTGCCAGCAGCTTAGCAAGGGGCCGCTCCACCGGGGAGCTGTTTTTT | CASSLARGRSTGELFF
- | - | TRBJ2-1 | TRBV18 | TGTGCCAGCTCCCCTTTCCAGACAGCAAGCTCCTACAATGAGCAGTTCTTC | CASSPFQTASSYNEQFF
- | TRBD1 | TRBJ1-2 | TRBV30 | TGTGCCTGGAGTTCAGGGGGTCACATCGGTGGCTACACCTTC | CAWSSGGHIGGYTF
- | - | TRBJ2-3 | TRBV3-1/TRBV3-2 | TGTGCCAGCAGGAAAACCGGTTACACAGATACGCAGTATTTT | CASRKTGYTDTQYF
few | - | TRBJ1-1 | TRBV6-5 | TGTGCCAGCAGGGAGGGACTTGAAGCTTTCTTT | CASREGLEAFF
- | TRBD2 | TRBJ2-1 | TRBV4-1 | TGCGCCAGCAGCCAAGAAAGCGGGAGCTCCTACAATGAGCAGTTCTTC | CASSQESGSSYNEQFF
- | TRBD1 | TRBJ1-1 | TRBV5-1 | TGCGCCAGCAGCTTGGTTGGACAGGGGCTCGCTGGCGCTTTCTTT | CASSLVGQGLAGAFF
- | - | TRBJ2-1 | TRBV7-2 | TGTGCCAGCAGCTTAGCGTCCGGGAGTCCCTCCTACAATGAGCAGTTCTTC | CASSLASGSPSYNEQFF
- | TRBD1 | TRBJ2-3 | TRBV27 | TGTGCCAGCAGTCCCAGCGGGGGACAGGGGGCTCGGCGGCAGTATTTT | CASSPSGGQGARRQYF
- | TRBD2 | TRBJ2-3 | TRBV24-1 | TGTGCCACCAGCACTCCCGCCGGACTAGCGGGAAAAGATACGCAGTATTTT | CATSTPAGLAGKDTQYF
- | - | TRBJ2-7 | TRBV11-1 | TGTGCCAGCAGCCCCCAGGAGGTGACCCACGGGCAGTACTTC | CASSPQEVTHGQYF
- | TRBD1 | TRBJ2-2 | TRBV28 | TGTGCCAGCAGTTTAAACAGGGGATACACCGGGGAGCTGTTTTTT | CASSLNRGYTGELFF
once | - | TRBJ1-1 | TRBV5-6 | TGTGCCAGCAGCACGACAGTGAACACTGAAGCTTTCTTT | CASSTTVNTEAFF
- | TRBD1 | TRBJ2-3 | TRBV30 | TGTGCCTGGGAGTCGACAGGGGGGGGATTAGATACGCAGTATTTT | CAWESTGGGLDTQYF
- | TRBD1 | TRBJ2-7 | TRBV6-5 | TGTGCCAGCAGGTACGGGACAGATCTCGCCCACGAGCAGTACTTC | CASRYGTDLAHEQYF
once | - | TRBJ2-7 | TRBV18 | TGTGCCAGCTCGCGACAGGCTCTAAACTACGAGCAGTACTTC | CASSRQALNYEQYF
- | - | TRBJ1-1 | TRBV7-2 | TGTGCCAGCAGCTTAAATGGGTTCACACGTCGGGGGGACACTGAAGCTTTCTTT | CASSLNGFTRRGDTEAFF
- | - | TRBJ2-7 | TRBV5-1 | TGCGCCAGCAGCAGAACCCCTAGCTCCGCGGGCGAGCAGTACTTC | CASSRTPSSAGEQYF
- | - | TRBJ2-3 | TRBV29-1 | TGCAGCGTTGGAGGGAGACTCACAGATACGCAGTATTTT | CSVGGRLTDTQYF
- | TRBD2 | TRBJ2-7 | TRBV5-6 | TGTGCCAGCAGTCTAGCGGGAGTCGGGAAATCCTACGAGCAGTACTTC | CASSLAGVGKSYEQYF
- | - | TRBJ2-3 | TRBV7-8 | TGTGCCAGCAGCTTCCCCGGGTTTATCACAGATACGCAGTATTTT | CASSFPGFITDTQYF
- | TRBD2 | TRBJ2-1 | TRBV24-1 | TGTGCCACCAGTGATTTACAACCTAGCGGGAGGAGGAATGAGCAGTTCTTC | CATSDLQPSGRRNEQFF